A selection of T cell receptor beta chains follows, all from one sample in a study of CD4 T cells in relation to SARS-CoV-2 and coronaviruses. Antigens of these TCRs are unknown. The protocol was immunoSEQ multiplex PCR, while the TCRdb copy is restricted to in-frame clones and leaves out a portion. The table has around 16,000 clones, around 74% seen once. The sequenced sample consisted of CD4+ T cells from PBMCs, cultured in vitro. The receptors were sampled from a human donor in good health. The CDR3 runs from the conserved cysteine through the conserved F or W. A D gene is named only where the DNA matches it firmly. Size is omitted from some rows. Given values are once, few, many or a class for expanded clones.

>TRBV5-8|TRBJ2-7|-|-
TGTGCCAGCAGCTTGGGACAGTTCGAGCAGTACTTC
CASSLGQFEQYF
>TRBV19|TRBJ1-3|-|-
TGTGCCAGTAGTTACCCGGGAGTACCTGGAAACACCATATATTTT
CASSYPGVPGNTIYF
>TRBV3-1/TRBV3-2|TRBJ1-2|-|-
TGTGCCAGCAGCCAAGGGGCCTTTACAGGGACCGCCCGCTTC
CASSQGAFTGTARF
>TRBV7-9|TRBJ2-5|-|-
TGTGCCAGCAGCTTAGTCGGAGAGACCCAGTACTTC
CASSLVGETQYF
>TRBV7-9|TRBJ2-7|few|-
TGTGCCACCTCGGAGGGCCAGACCTACGAGCAGTACTTC
CATSEGQTYEQYF
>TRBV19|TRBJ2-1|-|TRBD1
TGTGCCAGTAGTACAGCCGGGACAGCAAACAATGAGCAGTTCTTC
CASSTAGTANNEQFF
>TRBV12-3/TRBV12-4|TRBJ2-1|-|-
TGTGCCAGCAGTTTACAGGGACGTGAGCAGTTCTTC
CASSLQGREQFF
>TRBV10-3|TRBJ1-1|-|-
TGTGCCACCTCCCCCCGGCAGGAATACACTGAAGCTTTCTTT
CATSPRQEYTEAFF
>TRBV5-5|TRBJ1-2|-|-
TGTGCCAGCAGCCTGACCCACGGACGGCGAGGCTACACCTTC
CASSLTHGRRGYTF
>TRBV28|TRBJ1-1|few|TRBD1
TGTGCCAGCAGTCGCACAGGGGGCGGGACTGAAGCTTTCTTT
CASSRTGGGTEAFF
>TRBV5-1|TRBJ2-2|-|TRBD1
TGCGCCAGCAGCTCGACAGGGTCAGGCGTCACCGGGGAGCTGTTTTTT
CASSSTGSGVTGELFF
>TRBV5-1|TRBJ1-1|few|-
TGCGCCAGCAGCGCCGGGACCGCGGAGAACACTGAAGCTTTCTTT
CASSAGTAENTEAFF
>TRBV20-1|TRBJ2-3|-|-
TGCAGTGCTAGTGTTAGCGGATCCACAGATACGCAGTATTTT
CSASVSGSTDTQYF
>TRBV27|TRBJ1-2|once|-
TGTGCCAGCAGTTTATCAAGGGACACATATGGCTACACCTTC
CASSLSRDTYGYTF
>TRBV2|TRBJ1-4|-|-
TGTGCCAGCAGGAAACAGGAACTGTTTTTT
CASRKQELFF
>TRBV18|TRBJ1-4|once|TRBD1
TGTGCCAGCTCACGAACGGGACAGGGGGCCGAAAAACTGTTTTTT
CASSRTGQGAEKLFF
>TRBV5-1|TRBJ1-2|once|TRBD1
TGCGCCAGCAGCCTCAACCGGGACAGGGGCGGCTACACCTTC
CASSLNRDRGGYTF
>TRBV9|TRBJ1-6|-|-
TGTGCCAGCAGCAACGGACCGAGCTATAATTCACCCCTCCACTTT
CASSNGPSYNSPLHF
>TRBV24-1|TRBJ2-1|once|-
TGTGCCACCAGTGATTTCGTGGTCCCAGAGCAGTTCTTC
CATSDFVVPEQFF